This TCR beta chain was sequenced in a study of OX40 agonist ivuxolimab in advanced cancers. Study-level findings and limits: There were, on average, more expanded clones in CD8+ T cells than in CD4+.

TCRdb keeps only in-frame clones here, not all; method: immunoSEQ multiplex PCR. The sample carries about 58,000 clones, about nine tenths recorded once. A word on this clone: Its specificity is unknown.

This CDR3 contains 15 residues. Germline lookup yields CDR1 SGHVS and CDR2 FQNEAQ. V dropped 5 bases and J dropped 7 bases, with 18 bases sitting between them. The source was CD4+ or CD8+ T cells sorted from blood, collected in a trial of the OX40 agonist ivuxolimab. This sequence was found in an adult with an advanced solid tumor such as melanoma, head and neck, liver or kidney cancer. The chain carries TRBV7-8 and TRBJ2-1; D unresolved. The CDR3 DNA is TGTGCCAGCAGCCCTGGACGGATAGCTTCAAATGAGCAGTTCTTC. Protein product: CASSPGRIASNEQFF.